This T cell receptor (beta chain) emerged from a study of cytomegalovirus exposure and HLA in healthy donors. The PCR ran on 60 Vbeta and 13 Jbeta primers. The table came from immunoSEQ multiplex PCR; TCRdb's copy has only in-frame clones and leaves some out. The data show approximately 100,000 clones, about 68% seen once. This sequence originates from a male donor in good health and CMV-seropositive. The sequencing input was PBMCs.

CDR3 in amino acids: CAISESFPAGVRAFF. CDR3 bases: TGTGCCATCAGTGAGTCGTTTCCCGCAGGGGTAAGGGCTTTCTTT. The chain links TRBV10-3 to TRBJ1-1; D may be TRBD1 (6 bases). The CDR3 loop spans 15 amino acids. Trimming left V 0 bases short and J 11 bases short, with 19 bases between. CDR1 is ENHRY and CDR2 is SYGVKD in the germline V gene.